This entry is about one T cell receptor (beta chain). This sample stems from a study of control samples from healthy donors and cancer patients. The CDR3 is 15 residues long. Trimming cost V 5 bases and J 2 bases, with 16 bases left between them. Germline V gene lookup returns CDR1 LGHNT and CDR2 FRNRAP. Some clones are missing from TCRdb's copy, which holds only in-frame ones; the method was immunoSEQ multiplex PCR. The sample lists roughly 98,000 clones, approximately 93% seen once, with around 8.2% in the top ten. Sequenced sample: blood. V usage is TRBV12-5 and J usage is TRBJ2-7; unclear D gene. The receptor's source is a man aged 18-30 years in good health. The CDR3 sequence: CASGLYPGGTYEQYF. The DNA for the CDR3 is TGTGCTAGTGGTCTCTACCCCGGTGGGACCTACGAGCAGTACTTC.